One sample yielded the 3 T cell receptor beta chains listed below, sequenced in a study of blood T cell repertoires in COVID-19. The assay was immunoSEQ multiplex PCR, and TCRdb's table has in-frame clones only and misses some. The sample has 55,000 to 75,000 clones, around 85% seen once. The source material was peripheral blood. Receptors originate from a man between 65 and 80 years old with acute or convalescent COVID-19.

This clone was counted between two and nine times. In DNA form, the CDR3 reads TGCGCCAGCAGCCGCGGCTCGGGACAGGGTTACAATCAGCCCCAGCATTTT. It translates to CASSRGSGQGYNQPQHF. This chain connects TRBV4-3 to TRBJ1-5; TRBD1 matches at 9 bases. CDR3 length: 17 amino acids. Germline CDR1 is LGHNA and CDR2 is YSLEER. Unmatched junction bases numbered 10, after V lost 4 bases and J lost 3 bases.

The gene calls are TRBV6-2 or TRBV6-3 and TRBJ2-1, with 8 bases lining up with TRBD2. With V trimmed by 3 bases and J by 9 bases, 7 bases remained unmatched. The CDR3 runs to 14 residues. The V gene's germline CDR1 is MNHEY and CDR2 SVGEGT. The CDR3 loop is CASSYGGRFAEQFF. The CDR3 DNA reads as TGTGCCAGCAGTTATGGCGGGAGGTTTGCTGAGCAGTTCTTC.

The V gene is TRBV15, the J gene TRBJ1-1; D gene unclear. The CDR3 runs 13 residues. CDR1 is LNHNV, CDR2 YYDKDF, per germline (reference sequence). The V and J ends lost 0 bases and 8 bases respectively, with 10 bases between them. The CDR3 DNA follows: TGTGCCACCAGCAGAGATTCGGGAGAGGAAGCTTTCTTT. It is translated as CATSRDSGEEAFF.